This is a list of T cell receptor beta chains from one sample in a study of T cells in Graves' hyperthyroidism and ophthalmopathy. TCRdb fed the multiplex PCR reads into MiXCR, producing one record per CDR3 protein. Of about 500,000 distinct CDR3 sequences in the sample, over 13% were seen once. The sample was blood. The receptors here all came from a woman aged 18-29 years with Graves' hyperthyroidism. Each CDR3 is given with its conserved first and last residue. D genes are given only for firm matches. Clone size is stated in some rows and not others, as once, few, many or a class when expanded.

V: TRBV5-1
D: NA
size: NA
J: TRBJ1-1
DNA: TGCGCCAGCAGCTTGGAGGCACAGATGAACACTGAAGCTTTCTTT
CDR3: CASSLEAQMNTEAFF

V: TRBV25-1
D: NA
size: NA
J: TRBJ2-1
DNA: TGTGCCGGCAGTGAAATCGGGGACTACAATGAGCAGTTCTTC
CDR3: CAGSEIGDYNEQFF

V: TRBV30
D: NA
size: NA
J: TRBJ1-1
DNA: TGTGCCTGGAGTAAAGGACAGATGAACACTGAAGCTTTCTTT
CDR3: CAWSKGQMNTEAFF

V: TRBV6-1
D: TRBD1
size: few
J: TRBJ1-1
DNA: TGTGCCAGCAATCGGGACAGACGACGGGACACTGAAGCTTTCTTT
CDR3: CASNRDRRRDTEAFF

V: TRBV6-1
D: NA
size: many
J: TRBJ2-3
DNA: TGTGCCAGCAGGAGAGTGGAGGCAGATACGCAGTATTTT
CDR3: CASRRVEADTQYF

V: TRBV30
D: NA
size: many
J: TRBJ2-3
DNA: TGTGCCCGTTCCCGGAGGGCCGGAACAGATACGCAGTATTTT
CDR3: CARSRRAGTDTQYF

V: TRBV7-9
D: NA
size: few
J: TRBJ1-1
DNA: TGTGCCAGCAGCCCCCAGGGCCTTAATAGTAAAGCTTTCTTT
CDR3: CASSPQGLNSKAFF

V: TRBV6-1
D: TRBD1
size: few
J: TRBJ2-6
DNA: TGTGCCAGCAGCCCAGGACAGGTACTCTCTGGGGCCAACGTCCTGACTTTC
CDR3: CASSPGQVLSGANVLTF

V: TRBV11-2
D: TRBD2
size: many
J: TRBJ2-1
DNA: TGTGCCGGAAAAAAAGCGGGAGCGGATGAGCAGTTCTTC
CDR3: CAGKKAGADEQFF

V: TRBV11-2
D: NA
size: many
J: TRBJ2-1
DNA: TGTGCCAGCAGCCCAGCCGGGACTCCCGTGAGAAGCAATGAGCAGTTCTTC
CDR3: CASSPAGTPVRSNEQFF

V: TRBV28
D: NA
size: many
J: TRBJ1-2
DNA: TGTGCCAGCACCCAGAGACCAACCCATGGCTACACCTTC
CDR3: CASTQRPTHGYTF

V: TRBV11-2
D: TRBD1
size: NA
J: TRBJ1-4
DNA: TGTGCCAGCAAGAGACAGGGGGCCGAAAAACTGTTTTTT
CDR3: CASKRQGAEKLFF

V: TRBV11-3
D: NA
size: few
J: TRBJ1-2
DNA: TGTGCCAGCAGCCTCCTACCCATGTATGGCTACACCTTC
CDR3: CASSLLPMYGYTF

V: TRBV2
D: TRBD2
size: many
J: TRBJ2-3
DNA: TGTGCCAGCAGGCCCGGGACTAACACAGATACGCAGTATTTT
CDR3: CASRPGTNTDTQYF

V: TRBV20-1
D: NA
size: many
J: TRBJ2-7
DNA: TGCAGTGCTCTCCGGGTCCCTTCCCCCGAGCAGTACTTC
CDR3: CSALRVPSPEQYF

V: TRBV7-3
D: TRBD2
size: many
J: TRBJ2-2
DNA: TGTGCCAGCAGCCAGGGACTAGCGGGAGTCGGCACCGGGGAGCTGTTTTTT
CDR3: CASSQGLAGVGTGELFF

V: TRBV19
D: NA
size: few
J: TRBJ2-7
DNA: TGTGCCAGTAGTATGAACGGTGTACCTAGGGACGAGCAGTACTTC
CDR3: CASSMNGVPRDEQYF

V: TRBV11-3
D: TRBD2
size: many
J: TRBJ2-1
DNA: TGTGCCAGCAGCTTAGAGTTTCTAGCGGGAGACGATGAGCAGTTCTTC
CDR3: CASSLEFLAGDDEQFF

V: TRBV18
D: TRBD2
size: many
J: TRBJ2-1
DNA: TGTGCCAGCTCACCAGACACTAGCGGGAGGGGTGAGCAGTTCTTC
CDR3: CASSPDTSGRGEQFF

V: TRBV7-3
D: NA
size: few
J: TRBJ1-1
DNA: TGTGCCAGCAGCCTCCGGAAAATGGGTTCTTTGAACACTGAAGCTTTCTTT
CDR3: CASSLRKMGSLNTEAFF

V: TRBV6-1
D: NA
size: many
J: TRBJ1-5
DNA: TGTGCCAGCAGTGAAGCTGACAGGACTCAGCCCCAGCATTTT
CDR3: CASSEADRTQPQHF

V: TRBV5-1
D: NA
size: few
J: TRBJ2-2
DNA: TGCGCCAGCAGCTTGTCGCTATCCATCCCCGGGGAGCTGTTTTTT
CDR3: CASSLSLSIPGELFF

V: TRBV9
D: NA
size: NA
J: TRBJ2-3
DNA: TGTGCCAGCAGCGCGCTAGGGGGGAAATCTAACACAGATACGCAGTATTTT
CDR3: CASSALGGKSNTDTQYF

V: TRBV5-8
D: NA
size: few
J: TRBJ1-2
DNA: TGTGCCAGCAGCCTGATGCCGGCAGGGGTCCTCTATGGCTACACCTTC
CDR3: CASSLMPAGVLYGYTF

V: TRBV7-8
D: NA
size: many
J: TRBJ2-1
DNA: TGTGCCAGCAGCTTAGCGGTTGGAGCGGGTGGAAGTCGCAATGAGCAGTTCTTC
CDR3: CASSLAVGAGGSRNEQFF

V: TRBV20-1
D: NA
size: many
J: TRBJ1-2
DNA: TGCAGTGCAAGACCCCACAGAGGTCGGGACTATGGCTACACCTTC
CDR3: CSARPHRGRDYGYTF

V: TRBV4-1
D: NA
size: NA
J: TRBJ1-1
DNA: TGCGCCAGCAGCCAAGATGGGCAGGGGAACACTGAAGCTTTCTTT
CDR3: CASSQDGQGNTEAFF

V: TRBV7-3
D: TRBD1
size: many
J: TRBJ1-3
DNA: TGTGCCAGCAGCGCGGGACAGGGCTTCGGAAACACCATATATTTT
CDR3: CASSAGQGFGNTIYF

V: TRBV4-1
D: NA
size: NA
J: TRBJ1-5
DNA: TGCGCCAGCACGCCGTGGGCGGGTTCTCAGCCCCAGCATTTT
CDR3: CASTPWAGSQPQHF

V: TRBV5-1
D: TRBD1
size: NA
J: TRBJ2-5
DNA: TGCGCCAGCAGCCGCGGATTTAATACAGGGGAAGAGACCCAGTACTTC
CDR3: CASSRGFNTGEETQYF

V: TRBV20-1
D: NA
size: once
J: TRBJ1-1
DNA: TGCAGTGCTAGGGAGCTGGGTGTGACTGAAGCTTTCTTT
CDR3: CSARELGVTEAFF

V: TRBV12-5
D: NA
size: NA
J: TRBJ1-4
DNA: TGTGCTAGTGGTTTTATTTTGCGAGGAAAAAATGAAAAACTGTTTTTT
CDR3: CASGFILRGKNEKLFF

V: TRBV12-3/TRBV12-4
D: NA
size: NA
J: TRBJ1-5
DNA: TGTGCCAGCAGTTTGAAACAGATGAATCAGCCCCAGCATTTT
CDR3: CASSLKQMNQPQHF

V: TRBV12-5
D: TRBD1
size: many
J: TRBJ2-7
DNA: TGTGCTAGTGGTTTGCCACGGACAGGCAGCGAGCAGTACTTC
CDR3: CASGLPRTGSEQYF

V: TRBV18
D: NA
size: many
J: TRBJ2-5
DNA: TGTGCCAGCTCACCGCCCGGGACCCAGTACTTC
CDR3: CASSPPGTQYF

V: TRBV20-1
D: NA
size: many
J: TRBJ2-1
DNA: TGCAGTGCCCGACCCCCGAATGAGCAGTTCTTC
CDR3: CSARPPNEQFF

V: TRBV12-3/TRBV12-4
D: TRBD1
size: many
J: TRBJ2-7
DNA: TGTGCCAGCAGCTCTTGGGGACAGGGTGGCACCTACGAGCAGTACTTC
CDR3: CASSSWGQGGTYEQYF

V: TRBV15
D: TRBD1
size: many
J: TRBJ1-3
DNA: TGTGCCACCAGCAGCTGGGACAGAAGTCCTGGAAACACCATATATTTT
CDR3: CATSSWDRSPGNTIYF

V: TRBV10-3
D: NA
size: NA
J: TRBJ2-1
DNA: TGTGCCATCAGTGAGTCTGACTTCTACAATGAGCAGTTCTTC
CDR3: CAISESDFYNEQFF

V: TRBV7-9
D: TRBD2
size: NA
J: TRBJ2-7
DNA: TGTGCCAGCAGCCGGGGGGGGGGATACGAGCAGCACTTC
CDR3: CASSRGGGYEQHF